The rows below give T cell receptor beta chains drawn from one sample of a study of T cells in Graves' hyperthyroidism and ophthalmopathy. TCRdb used MiXCR to reprocess the multiplex PCR reads, holding one entry per CDR3 protein. This sample yields 600,000 to 900,000 distinct CDR3 sequences, of which over 15% are seen a single time; about 8.4% belongs to the top ten. Sequenced input: blood. Source of these receptors: a man between 18 and 35 years old with Graves' hyperthyroidism. The CDR3 runs from the conserved cysteine through the conserved F or W. Each record gives: J gene, V gene, clone size, CDR3 length, D gene, CDR3 protein, CDR3 DNA. A D gene is named only where the DNA matches it firmly. The size entry is marked missing in some rows and otherwise reads once, few, many or a size class.

TRBJ2-1	TRBV28	many	17	TRBD2	CASSPWTSGPTYNEQFF	TGTGCCAGCAGTCCCTGGACTAGCGGGCCAACCTACAATGAGCAGTTCTTC
TRBJ2-5	TRBV28	-	15	-	CASSLGGGRGETQYF	TGTGCCAGCAGTTTGGGCGGGGGCCGAGGGGAGACCCAGTACTTC
TRBJ2-7	TRBV7-2	many	16	TRBD2	CASSLGGGSALEEQYF	TGTGCCAGCAGCTTAGGGGGCGGGAGCGCGCTCGAAGAGCAGTACTTC
TRBJ2-5	TRBV3-1	-	14	TRBD2	CASSPFREGSRQYF	TGTGCCAGCAGCCCCTTCCGGGAGGGCTCCCGCCAGTACTTC
TRBJ1-5	TRBV29-1	few	18	TRBD1	CNPQVSGQGASRNQPQHF	TGCAACCCTCAGGTGTCGGGACAGGGGGCTTCGCGCAATCAGCCCCAGCATTTT
TRBJ1-1	TRBV28	many	14	-	CASSWDRESTEAFF	TGTGCCAGCAGTTGGGATAGGGAGAGCACTGAAGCTTTCTTT
TRBJ2-1	TRBV12-3/TRBV12-4	many	12	-	CATGEGDNEQFF	TGTGCCACAGGCGAGGGCGATAATGAGCAGTTCTTC
TRBJ2-5	TRBV20-1	-	15	-	CSAPRVGTVQETQYF	TGCAGTGCCCCCCGAGTCGGGACGGTACAAGAGACCCAGTACTTC
TRBJ1-2	TRBV5-1	-	13	-	CASSLSKGDGYTF	TGCGCCAGCAGCTTGTCCAAGGGGGATGGCTACACCTTC
TRBJ2-5	TRBV14	few	16	-	CASSQDILAFQETQYF	TGTGCCAGCAGCCAAGATATCTTGGCATTCCAAGAGACCCAGTACTTC
TRBJ2-7	TRBV5-5	-	14	-	CASSFRDSRTEQYF	TGTGCCAGCAGCTTTAGAGACAGCCGTACCGAGCAGTACTTC
TRBJ2-2	TRBV12-3/TRBV12-4	-	15	TRBD2	CASSPVGGETGELFF	TGTGCCAGCAGTCCTGTGGGGGGGGAAACCGGGGAGCTGTTTTTT
TRBJ2-7	TRBV29-1	-	11	-	CSVQNFPEQYF	TGCAGCGTTCAGAACTTCCCCGAACAGTACTTC
TRBJ2-2	TRBV24-1	once	15	-	CATSFGGVNTGELFF	TGTGCCACCAGTTTCGGAGGGGTGAACACCGGGGAGCTGTTTTTT
TRBJ2-2	TRBV4-1	-	16	-	CASSPMNMGFSGELFF	TGCGCCAGCAGCCCGATGAACATGGGGTTCAGCGGGGAGCTGTTTTTT
TRBJ2-3	TRBV28	many	14	TRBD1	CASTEGGQQDTQYF	TGTGCCAGCACCGAAGGGGGACAGCAAGATACGCAGTATTTT
TRBJ1-5	TRBV12-3/TRBV12-4	many	17	-	CASSRRGGASSNQPQHF	TGTGCCAGCAGCCGAAGGGGGGGGGCGTCAAGCAATCAGCCCCAGCATTTT
TRBJ1-6	TRBV27	many	16	-	CASSFEGDHYNSPLHF	TGTGCCAGCAGTTTCGAGGGGGACCACTATAATTCACCCCTCCACTTT
TRBJ1-6	TRBV7-8	many	16	-	CASSLELLGANSPLHF	TGTGCCAGCAGCTTAGAACTATTGGGAGCGAATTCACCCCTCCACTTT
TRBJ1-2	TRBV28	many	14	-	CASSFAGNSYGYTF	TGTGCCAGCAGTTTTGCAGGGAACTCCTATGGCTACACCTTC
TRBJ2-1	TRBV3-1	-	14	-	CASSQEGRSNEQFF	TGTGCCAGCAGCCAAGAAGGTCGGTCCAATGAGCAGTTCTTC
TRBJ2-5	TRBV9	-	14	-	CASSVDPGIKTQYF	TGTGCCAGCAGCGTTGATCCAGGTATAAAGACCCAGTACTTC
TRBJ2-1	TRBV9	-	18	TRBD2	CASSHDRGGGIPYNEQFF	TGTGCCAGCAGCCATGACCGGGGGGGCGGGATCCCCTACAATGAGCAGTTCTTC
TRBJ2-3	TRBV5-1	few	15	-	CASSLSGPSRDTQYF	TGCGCCAGCAGCTTGAGTGGTCCCTCGAGGGATACGCAGTATTTT
TRBJ2-1	TRBV10-3	-	12	-	CAISDKLNEQFF	TGTGCCATCAGTGACAAACTAAATGAGCAGTTCTTC
TRBJ2-7	TRBV2	many	13	-	CASNGVFSYEQYF	TGTGCCAGCAATGGGGTATTCTCCTACGAGCAGTACTTC
TRBJ1-3	TRBV6-9	-	15	-	CASSYWGGTGKTIYF	TGTGCCAGCAGTTACTGGGGAGGGACTGGAAAGACCATATATTTT
TRBJ2-3	TRBV13	many	15	TRBD2	CASSLGSGSPDTQYF	TGTGCCAGCAGCTTAGGGAGCGGGAGTCCAGATACGCAGTATTTT
TRBJ2-1	TRBV24-1	-	15	TRBD1	CATSARGQGDNEQFF	TGTGCCACCAGTGCCCGTGGACAGGGTGATAATGAGCAGTTCTTC